Following are 32 T cell receptor beta chains from one sample sequenced in a study of graft-versus-host responses after intestinal transplantation. Sequenced by immunoSEQ multiplex PCR; TCRdb stores in-frame clones only, minus some. The sample holds more than 75,000 clones, about 91% seen once. Antigen specificity for these receptors is unknown. Sequences were derived from unstimulated CD4+ T cells sorted from spleen or lymph node cells, sampled before transplant. Every receptor here comes from a human donor who was the organ donor for an intestinal transplant.

CDR3 region: CASSPGVPTVEAFF. CDR3 DNA sequence: TGTGCCAGCAGTCCAGGGGTGCCGACGGTTGAAGCTTTCTTT. The V and J genes are TRBV27 and TRBJ1-1; D might be TRBD1 (6 bases). The CDR3 covers 14 residues. CDR1 and CDR2 from the germline V gene are MNHEY and SMNVEV (reference sequence). V was pared by 5 bases and J by 7 bases, with 17 bases between.

J is TRBJ1-5 and V is TRBV5-8; D unclear. Per the germline V gene, CDR1 is SGHTS and CDR2 is YDEGEE. The ends were cut back, 4 bases at V and 9 bases at J, with 8 bases in the middle. CDR3 size: 11 residues. CDR3 loop: CASSHERPQHF. The DNA of the CDR3 is TGTGCCAGCAGCCACGAGCGGCCCCAGCATTTT.

This clone occurred once. This chain connects TRBV7-9 to TRBJ1-1; 8 bases agree with TRBD1. V lost 2 bases to trimming and J lost 8 bases; unmatched junction nucleotides: 1. CDR3 length: 12 amino acids. Germline CDR1 SEHNR, CDR2 FQNEAQ (reference sequence). CDR3 region: CASSLRQGEAFF. In DNA form, the CDR3 reads TGTGCCAGCAGCTTAAGACAGGGGGAAGCTTTCTTT.

The gene calls are TRBV6-5 and TRBJ1-2, with 8 bases that match TRBD1. The CDR3 is 15 residues long. The germline V gene encodes CDR1 MNHEY and CDR2 SVGAGI. J lost 4 bases, V lost 0 bases, and 4 bases had no gene match. In DNA form, the CDR3 reads TGTGCCAGCAGTTACTCATCGACAGGGGCCTATGGCTACACCTTC. Translated, it gives CASSYSSTGAYGYTF.

This clone was seen just once. The V and J genes are TRBV28 and TRBJ2-3, with D perhaps TRBD2 (6 bases). Trimming removed 10 bases at V and 2 bases at J, with 16 bases between. This CDR3 contains 14 residues. CDR1 and CDR2 (germline): MDHEN, SYDVKM. CDR3 sequence: CATTGLQVTDTQYF. In nucleotides, the CDR3 is TGTGCCACCACGGGACTTCAGGTCACAGATACGCAGTATTTT.

V gene TRBV7-8 combines with J gene TRBJ1-6, with D uncertain. This CDR3 is 12 amino acids long. The germline CDR1 and CDR2 sequences are SGHVS and FQNEAQ. V shed 3 bases and J shed 7 bases, with 4 bases lying between them. This chain's CDR3 is CASSFSNSPLHF. DNA for the CDR3: TGTGCCAGCAGCTTCTCCAATTCACCCCTCCACTTT.

The chain joins TRBV11-2 to TRBJ2-3; 10 bases fit TRBD2. The CDR3 extends over 18 amino acids. J lost 5 bases, V lost 1 base, and 12 bases had no gene match. Germline loops: CDR1 SGHAT, CDR2 FQNNGV. In DNA, the CDR3 is TGTGCCAGCAGCTTAGGGGAGGGGAGCGGGAGGGCCAGAGATACGCAGTATTTT. Protein: CASSLGEGSGRARDTQYF.

V and J are TRBV6-4 and TRBJ2-1; 7 bases map to TRBD1. Looked up from germline, CDR1 is MRHNA and CDR2 is SNTAGT. This CDR3 has 14 amino acids. The ends lost 4 bases at V and 9 bases at J; junction bases unmatched: 9. The CDR3 DNA reads TGTGCCAGCAGTGGTAGACAGGGTGAGGGTGAGCAGTTCTTC. Protein product: CASSGRQGEGEQFF.

The chain recombines TRBV27 with TRBJ1-5, with 10 bases lining up with TRBD1. CDR1 is MNHEY and CDR2 is SMNVEV in the germline V gene (reference sequence). The CDR3 is 15 residues long. After removal of 3 bases from V and 9 bases from J, the junction contained 8 bases not matched to a gene. The CDR3 nucleotides read TGTGCCAGCAGTTTGGTTGGACAGGGGGAGGTGCCCCAGCATTTT. Its translation: CASSLVGQGEVPQHF.

The J gene is TRBJ2-3, the V gene TRBV6-4, with TRBD1 as a possible D gene (6 bases). Germline CDR1 reads MRHNA; CDR2 reads SNTAGT. Trimming stripped 0 bases from V and 3 bases from J, with 16 bases between. The CDR3 has 17 amino acids. CDR3 sequence: CASSDSGGRLRTDTQYF. The DNA for the CDR3 is TGTGCCAGCAGTGACTCTGGGGGCAGGCTTCGGACAGATACGCAGTATTTT.

V gene TRBV29-1 combines with J gene TRBJ1-3; the D gene is possibly TRBD1 (6 bases). Germline V gene lookup returns CDR1 SQVTM and CDR2 ANQGSEA. Trimming took 4 bases from V and 0 from J, leaving 13 bases between them. This CDR3 region has 15 residues. The CDR3 bases are TGCAGCGTTGCCCTGGACAGTATCTCTGGAAACACCATATATTTT. As protein: CSVALDSISGNTIYF.

The chain links TRBV19 to TRBJ2-2, with 7 bases lining up with TRBD1. Germline CDR1 is LNHDA and CDR2 is SQIVND (reference sequence). This CDR3 has 16 amino acids. J lost 5 bases, V lost 3 bases, and 9 bases had no gene match. In nucleotides, the CDR3 is TGTGCCAGTAGTATGCCTCACAGGGGTAGGACCGGGGAGCTGTTTTTT. Translation: CASSMPHRGRTGELFF.

The genes are TRBV11-2 and TRBJ2-6; D unresolved. V dropped 3 bases and J dropped 0 bases, with 3 bases sitting between them. Germline V gene lookup returns CDR1 SGHAT and CDR2 FQNNGV. The CDR3 loop spans 14 amino acids. CDR3 DNA: TGTGCCAGCAGCTTGAGCTCTGGGGCCAACGTCCTGACTTTC. It encodes CASSLSSGANVLTF.

This chain joins TRBV18 and TRBJ2-7; 7 bases line up with TRBD1. CDR1 and CDR2 from the germline V gene are KGHSH and LQKENI. V dropped 3 bases and J dropped 2; count of bases not matched to a gene: 13. This CDR3 is built from 17 residues. The CDR3 loop is CASSPIFSRGLAYEQYF. CDR3 nucleotide sequence: TGTGCCAGCTCACCGATCTTTTCTAGGGGGCTTGCCTACGAGCAGTACTTC.

The rearrangement joins TRBV6-5 to TRBJ1-2; possibly TRBD1 for D (6 bases). Germline V gene sequence: CDR1 MNHEY, CDR2 SVGAGI. The CDR3 sequence is 13 residues long. Between the trimmed V and J ends, which lost 4 bases and 2 bases, there was a span of 8 bases. CDR3 region: CASSSTGNYGYTF. DNA of the CDR3: TGTGCCAGCAGTTCCACAGGGAACTATGGCTACACCTTC.

The J gene is TRBJ2-7, the V gene TRBV28; 7 bases are a match to TRBD1. This CDR3 is built from 14 residues. Germline CDR1 and CDR2: MDHEN and SYDVKM. V trimming: 6 bases; J trimming: 2 bases; junction bases outside the gene matches: 7. The DNA for the CDR3 is TGTGCCAGCAGCATCCCGGACAGGACCTACGAGCAGTACTTC. As protein: CASSIPDRTYEQYF.

The genes are TRBV6-5 and TRBJ1-6; 9 positions agree with TRBD1. Germline CDR1 and CDR2: MNHEY and SVGAGI. This CDR3 is 15 amino acids long. The V and J ends lost 5 bases and 7 bases, in that order; junction bases with no gene match: 6. DNA of the CDR3: TGTGCCAGCAGTCTACAGGGGGCCAGGAATTCACCCCTCCACTTT. It encodes CASSLQGARNSPLHF.

The gene calls are TRBV30 and TRBJ2-1; no definite D call. Trimming left V 1 base short and J 1 base short, with 17 bases between. Germline-derived CDR1 and CDR2 are GTSNPN and SVGIG (reference sequence). The CDR3 is 17 residues long. DNA for the CDR3: TGTGCCTGGAGTGCCTCGGGTTTTTTCGGGTCCTACAATGAGCAGTTCTTC. The encoded protein is CAWSASGFFGSYNEQFF.

The J gene is TRBJ2-4, the V gene TRBV28; no reliable D call. V dropped 5 bases and J dropped 0 bases, with 5 bases sitting between them. The germline V gene encodes CDR1 MDHEN and CDR2 SYDVKM. The CDR3 has 13 amino acids. The CDR3 region has the DNA TGTGCCAGCAGTACAGCAGCCAAAAACATTCAGTACTTC. It yields the protein CASSTAAKNIQYF.

V is TRBV11-3 and J is TRBJ2-3; 7 bases fit TRBD2. Germline assignment: CDR1 SGHNT and CDR2 YENEEA. This CDR3 region has 16 residues. Germline trimming cut 1 base from V and 4 bases from J; bases unmatched to any gene: 8. Here the CDR3 reads CASSLGLAGAADTQYF. The CDR3 DNA follows: TGTGCCAGCAGCTTAGGTTTGGCGGGAGCGGCAGATACGCAGTATTTT.

This sequence joins TRBV11-2 and TRBJ1-4; D not certain. CDR1 is SGHAT, CDR2 FQNNGV, per germline. This CDR3 spans 16 amino acids. The V end lost 4 bases, the J end lost 10 bases, and 22 bases lay between the germline ends. The CDR3 sequence: CASSSTREASVVKLFF. In DNA, the CDR3 is TGTGCCAGCAGCTCCACGAGGGAGGCCAGCGTTGTAAAACTGTTTTTT. The full variable domain, its missing parts supplied by reference TRBV11-2 and TRBJ1-4, is EAGVAQSPRYKIIEKRQSVAFWCNPISGHATLYWYQQILGQGPKLLIQFQNNGVVDDSQLPKDRFSAERLKGVDSTLKIQPAKLEDSAVYLCASSSTREASVVKLFFGSGTQLSVL.

V is TRBV7-7 and J is TRBJ2-2, with 12 bases that match TRBD2. J lost 5 bases, V lost 5 bases, and 9 bases had no gene match. Germline loops: CDR1 SSHAT, CDR2 FNYEAQ (reference sequence). The CDR3 has 17 amino acids. The CDR3 sequence is CASSPLAGGPGTGELFF. CDR3 DNA sequence: TGTGCCAGCAGCCCGCTAGCGGGGGGGCCGGGGACCGGGGAGCTGTTTTTT.

This chain links TRBV4-1 with TRBJ1-2, with 9 bases matching TRBD1. Looked up from germline, CDR1 is MGHRA and CDR2 is YSYEKL. The CDR3 runs 16 residues. Unmatched junction bases numbered 9, after V lost 1 base and J lost 6 bases. In nucleotides, the CDR3 is TGCGCCAGCAGCCAAGGACGGGACAGGGTAGGCCATGGCTACACCTTC. Its protein product is CASSQGRDRVGHGYTF.

The chain joins TRBV11-2 to TRBJ2-3; D is undetermined. The germline gives CDR1 SGHAT, CDR2 FQNNGV. V shed 5 bases and J shed 4 bases, with 13 bases lying between them. The CDR3 runs 14 residues. This CDR3 is CASSIGRSPDTQYF. In nucleotides, the CDR3 is TGTGCCAGCAGCATTGGTAGGAGTCCAGATACGCAGTATTTT.

This rearrangement joins TRBV6-5 to TRBJ1-1; tentatively, D is TRBD1 (6 bases). Germline lookup yields CDR1 MNHEY and CDR2 SVGAGI. This CDR3 comprises 13 residues. Trimming left V 6 bases short and J 4 bases short, with 12 bases between. This chain's CDR3 is CASSRGGGTEAFF. CDR3 bases: TGTGCCAGCAGCCGCGGGGGCGGCACTGAAGCTTTCTTT.

This rearrangement joins TRBV29-1 to TRBJ2-1, with 9 positions matching TRBD2. The CDR3 has 14 amino acids. Trimming cost V 3 bases and J 4 bases; bases outside gene matches: 4. Germline assignment: CDR1 SQVTM and CDR2 ANQGSEA. The CDR3 spells CSVDRSGGYNEQFF. In DNA form, the CDR3 reads TGCAGCGTTGATCGTAGCGGGGGATACAATGAGCAGTTCTTC.

The chain employs TRBV5-1 and TRBJ2-2, with 8 nucleotides matching TRBD1. The CDR3 has 17 amino acids. Trimming at V came to 1 base and at J to 2 bases, leaving 7 bases not matched to a gene. Germline lookup yields CDR1 SGHRS and CDR2 YFSETQ. CDR3 DNA: TGCGCCAGCAGCTTGTTCGTAGCAGGGGGCAACACCGGGGAGCTGTTTTTT. Amino acids: CASSLFVAGGNTGELFF.

The V call is TRBV6-5, the J call TRBJ1-5, with unresolved D. The germline CDR1 and CDR2 sequences are MNHEY and SVGAGI. This CDR3 is 14 amino acids long. The V gene lost 5 bases and the J gene lost 5 bases, with 13 bases spanning the gap. The DNA for the CDR3 is TGTGCCAGCAGTCAAGAGGCGGGATATCAGCCCCAGCATTTT. This codes for CASSQEAGYQPQHF.

The genes are TRBV11-3 and TRBJ1-1; the D gene is possibly TRBD1 (6 bases). CDR1 is SGHNT and CDR2 is YENEEA in the germline V gene. The CDR3 contains 15 residues. The V end lost 1 base, the J end lost 5 bases, and 14 bases lay between the germline ends. The CDR3 here is CASSLGPDRKTEAFF. As DNA, the CDR3 is TGTGCCAGCAGCTTAGGCCCGGACAGAAAAACTGAAGCTTTCTTT.

V and J are TRBV20-1 and TRBJ1-2; the D is unclear. Germline V CDR1 and CDR2: DFQATT, SNEGSKA (reference sequence). CDR3 length: 10 amino acids. Trimming cost V 4 bases and J 4 bases, with 4 bases left between them. The CDR3 bases are TGCAGTGCTAACAGCTATGGCTACACCTTC. Translation gives CSANSYGYTF.

The rearrangement uses TRBV10-1 and TRBJ2-1; a weak D match, TRBD2 (5 bases). Looked up from germline, CDR1 is WNHNN and CDR2 is SYGVQD (reference sequence). Trimming shortened V by 6 bases and J by 7 bases, and 31 bases separated the two germline ends. The length of the CDR3 is 19 residues. CDR3: CASSDSRADRLGSRNEQFF. DNA of the CDR3: TGCGCCAGCAGCGACTCGAGGGCCGATAGGCTGGGGAGTCGTAATGAGCAGTTCTTC.

This chain links TRBV19 with TRBJ2-7; maybe TRBD2 (7 bases). The germline CDR1 and CDR2 sequences are LNHDA and SQIVND (reference sequence). The CDR3 has 17 amino acids. V was cut by 4 bases and J by 2 bases, with 21 bases left in between. The CDR3 region is CASSRGAGETLTYEQYF. CDR3 bases: TGTGCCAGTAGTAGGGGGGCGGGAGAGACTCTGACCTACGAGCAGTACTTC.